This T cell receptor (beta chain) was sequenced for a study of cytomegalovirus exposure and HLA in healthy donors (dated by TCRdb to about 2017). Notes on the research overall: According to a later analysis, the 120 or so validation repertoires were produced on the same platform as the 666 repertoires of the first cohort. The study combined high-throughput TCR immunosequencing, statistical association of individual TCRs with disease status, and machine learning to predict cytomegalovirus infection status. Along with the approximately 650-subject first cohort, a separate validation cohort of 120 different subjects was used. The aim of the study was to test whether cataloging public T cell receptors could identify signatures of past pathogen exposure.

Donors formed part of the validation cohort, which comprised 120 subjects and was distinct from the first cohort of under 850 subjects. The germline V gene (reference sequence) gives CDR1 as DFQATT and CDR2 as SNEGSKA. From the cysteine through the phenylalanine, the CDR3 covers 11 amino acids. Here the CDR3 DNA is all that survives: 33 bases in frame from base 1. V is pared back by 5 bases and J by 7 bases, with 12 bases lying between the germline termini. The investigation overall reported the following: Of the cluster scores, roughly 95% were above 0 in a later analysis, which found that TCRs clustered in the first cohort also tended to co-occur in the approximately 130 validation repertoires. A later analysis had no HLA typing for the validation cohort, so co-occurrence there was scored across all 110 or so repertoires. The study listed 164 TCR beta chains as associated with cytomegalovirus. The classifier was reported to diagnose cytomegalovirus status with high specificity and sensitivity in both the original cohort and the validation cohort. The authors suggested that the approach could potentially be generalized to other disease states and immunological phenotypes. Three of the identified cytomegalovirus-associated TCR beta chains were confirmed in vitro to be specific for cytomegalovirus antigens. Most TCR sequences were seen in very few donors, while some public TCRs were found in many individuals.

Of note for this clone: What this receptor recognizes is not known. Base qualities were left out, and no much larger clone turns up one base away.

Library prep was done by the immunoSEQ multiplex PCR assay. Under the source paper's analysis protocol: A statistical classification framework was developed to diagnose cytomegalovirus status using the catalog of TCR beta chain sequences. Entries here come from immuneACCESS through TCRdb and include only in-frame sequences with V and J called. Some clones fail to appear in such tables; in the studies checked, an unresolved V gene covers under half of the shortfall, and the cause of the remainder is unknown. That table is the source of V, J and clone size, and D and trimming were worked out from the DNA. Across this sample there are over 110,000 clones, with around 90% seen only once. The leading ten clones occupy 8.7% of the sample.

Rearrangement joined TRBV20-1 to TRBJ2-7, with the D gene uncertain. The source material was PBMCs. The TCR was taken from a man aged 18 to 30 in good health and CMV-seropositive. The nucleotides are TGCAGTGCTCCTAAATTACGAGAGCAGTACTTC. It is translated as CSAPKLREQYF.